The 5 T cell receptor beta chains below all came from one sample that was sequenced in a study of PD-L1 blockade in urothelial cancer. The data were produced by immunoSEQ multiplex PCR, yet TCRdb's version contains in-frame clones alone and is incomplete. The table lists 35,000 to 55,000 clones, almost 85% of them singletons. The sample here was PBMCs, taken around atezolizumab (anti-PD-L1) treatment. The receptors originated from a man between 65 and 79 years old with urothelial cancer.

This sequence joins TRBV25-1 and TRBJ2-7; the match to TRBD1 covers 9 bases. The CDR3 runs 13 residues. CDR1 and CDR2 from the germline V gene are MGHDK and SYGVNS. Trimming cost V 7 bases and J 4 bases; bases outside gene matches: 5. The CDR3 sequence is CASISDRGYEQYF. The CDR3 DNA follows: TGTGCCAGCATCTCGGACAGGGGATACGAGCAGTACTTC.

V is TRBV27 and J is TRBJ2-1, with 14 positions matching TRBD2. Trimming took 3 bases from V and 0 from J; bases not matched to a gene: 7. Germline CDR1 reads MNHEY; CDR2 reads SMNVEV (reference sequence). The CDR3 runs to 19 residues. The CDR3 coding sequence is TGTGCCAGCAGTTTCCCGGGACTAGCGGGGGTTCGCTCCTACAATGAGCAGTTCTTC. Amino acid sequence: CASSFPGLAGVRSYNEQFF.

This chain links TRBV30 with TRBJ1-2; no clear D. The V end was cut by 4 bases, the J end by 4 bases, with 13 bases between. From germline, CDR1 is GTSNPN and CDR2 SVGIG (reference sequence). This CDR3 is 13 amino acids long. The CDR3 loop reads CAWTSGLTYGYTF. The CDR3 DNA is TGTGCCTGGACTTCTGGCCTCACCTATGGCTACACCTTC.

This clone was detected only a few times. The CDR3: CASTKSFGGGLNTQYF. CDR3 in DNA: TGTGCCAGCACGAAATCCTTTGGGGGGGGTTTAAATACGCAGTATTTT. The chain joins TRBV7-2 to TRBJ2-3, with 7 bases matching TRBD2. The junction had 17 bases not matched to a gene; V was cut back by 7 bases and J by 7 bases. The germline V gene has CDR1 SGHTA and CDR2 FQGNSA. The CDR3 totals 16 residues.

This clone was counted once. CDR3 DNA: TGTGCCAGCAGGCGTCACCAGGGAAAGGAGCAGCCCCAGCATTTT. Its protein is CASRRHQGKEQPQHF. The V gene is TRBV28, the J gene TRBJ1-5, with TRBD1 as a possible D gene (5 bases). Looked up from germline, CDR1 is MDHEN and CDR2 is SYDVKM. V was trimmed by 6 bases and J by 7 bases, leaving 19 bases between them. The CDR3 has 15 amino acids. Filled out from reference TRBV28 and TRBJ1-5, the complete variable domain reads DVKVTQSSRYLVKRTGEKVFLECVQDMDHENMFWYRQDPGLGLRLIYFSYDVKMKEKGDIPEGYSVSREKKERFSLILESASTNQTSMYLCASRRHQGKEQPQHFGDGTRLSIL.